These T cell receptor beta chains were read from a single sample in a study of read filtering for tumor transcriptome and immune sequencing. MiXCR, run by TCRdb on the reads, gives a single entry per CDR3 protein. Of more than 100,000 distinct CDR3 sequences listed, 13% are singletons. The sample consisted of a population of CD138-negative cells sorted from bone marrow. These TCRs come from a donor aged 40 or older with multiple myeloma. CDR3s include the opening cysteine and the closing phenylalanine or tryptophan. D genes are given only for firm matches. Size is stated as how often the clone was seen (once, few, many) or a class if it is expanded.

J gene | clone size | D gene | V gene | CDR3 DNA | CDR3 protein
TRBJ2-1 | many | TRBD2 | TRBV4-1 | TGCGCCAGCAGCCCAAGTCTAGCGGCTAACTCCTACAATGAGCAGTTCTTC | CASSPSLAANSYNEQFF
TRBJ2-1 | many | TRBD2 | TRBV27 | TGTGCCACACGCCTAGCGGGAGAGTACAATGAGCAGTTCTTC | CATRLAGEYNEQFF
TRBJ2-1 | many | TRBD2 | TRBV9 | TGTGCCAGCAGCACGGGGGGGGGAGGGCCGTCTTTTACGGAGCAGTTCTTC | CASSTGGGGPSFTEQFF
TRBJ1-1 | few | . | TRBV7-8 | TGTGCCAGCAGCTTACGTCAGGGCACTGAAGCTTTCTTT | CASSLRQGTEAFF
TRBJ1-5 | many | . | TRBV29-1 | TGCAGCGTTGGGGGGGATCAGCCCCAGCATTTT | CSVGGDQPQHF
TRBJ2-5 | once | TRBD2 | TRBV5-4 | TGTGCCAGCAGCTCTGTGCCTAGCGGCGCGGAGGCCCAGTACTTC | CASSSVPSGAEAQYF
TRBJ2-5 | few | . | TRBV9 | TGTGCCAGCAGCGTAGTTTCGGGGACCCAAGAGACCCAGTACTTC | CASSVVSGTQETQYF
TRBJ2-7 | few | TRBD2 | TRBV20-1 | TGTAGTGCTAGAGGGCCCAATCTACTAGCGGGAGTATACGAGCAGTACTTC | CSARGPNLLAGVYEQYF
TRBJ2-1 | many | TRBD2 | TRBV6-1 | TGTGCCAGTATTTCAGCCAGCGGGATTAACAATGAGCGGCAGTTCTTC | CASISASGINNERQFF
TRBJ1-5 | many | TRBD1 | TRBV20-1 | TGCAGTGCTAGCCGACAGGGGAGGGATCAGCCCCAGCATTTT | CSASRQGRDQPQHF
TRBJ2-3 | few | . | TRBV7-9 | TGTGCCAGTCAGAAAAGCACAGATACGCAGTATTTT | CASQKSTDTQYF
TRBJ2-2 | few | TRBD2 | TRBV5-5 | TGTGCCAGCAGCTTGGAAGCGGGATCGAACACCGGGGAGCTGTTTTTT | CASSLEAGSNTGELFF
TRBJ2-5 | many | TRBD2 | TRBV5-6 | TGTGCCAGCAGCTTTCCTACTTTAGCGGGAGGACAAGAGACCCAGTACTTC | CASSFPTLAGGQETQYF
TRBJ1-5 | many | . | TRBV20-1 | TGCAGTGCTGAACCGGGACACCAATCCCCAAAACAGCCCCAGCATTTT | CSAEPGHQSPKQPQHF
TRBJ2-7 | many | TRBD1 | TRBV7-6 | TGTGCCAGCAGCCATCGACAGGGGGCTGGCTCCTACGAGCAGTACTTC | CASSHRQGAGSYEQYF